One and the same sample provided the 14 T cell receptor beta chains below, sequenced in a study of CD8 T cells in ankylosing spondylitis. TCRdb re-called the 5' RACE reads through MiXCR, storing one row per CDR3 protein. The table lists about 250,000 distinct CDR3 sequences, 30% to 35% of them singletons. Input material: blood, either unsorted or a sorted T cell fraction (not recorded which). Source of these receptors: a male donor with ankylosing spondylitis or in good health (not recorded which).

This clonotype was counted a few times. The chain couples TRBV4-1 to TRBJ1-1; D is uncertain. CDR1 is MGHRA, CDR2 YSYEKL, per germline. Trimming removed 1 base from V and 1 base from J, with 4 bases in between. The CDR3 sequence is 13 residues long. The CDR3 spells CASSQGWNTEAFF. In DNA, the CDR3 is TGCGCCAGCAGCCAAGGGTGGAACACTGAAGCTTTCTTT.

The rearrangement uses TRBV20-1 and TRBJ2-7, with no clear D. CDR1 and CDR2 (germline): DFQATT, SNEGSKA (reference sequence). The germline V and J ends were trimmed by 1 base and 2 bases, with 6 bases remaining between them. The CDR3 contains 12 residues. This CDR3 is CSARGVTYEQYF. The CDR3 DNA is TGCAGTGCTAGAGGCGTAACCTACGAGCAGTACTTC.

This clonotype has more than one count but fewer than ten. CDR3 amino acids: CASSFGGFPPSYEQYF. Here the CDR3 DNA reads TGTGCCAGCAGTTTTGGAGGTTTTCCACCCTCCTACGAGCAGTACTTC. This chain uses TRBV12-3 or TRBV12-4 with TRBJ2-7; tentative D call: TRBD2 (5 bases). V was shortened by 3 bases and J by 0 bases, with 15 bases between the two germline ends. This CDR3 comprises 16 residues.

CDR3 nucleotides: TGTGCCAGCAATAAGGGGGCTGGGACCGGGGAGCTGTTTTTT. Translation gives CASNKGAGTGELFF. The chain has TRBV28 and TRBJ2-2, with 7 positions matching TRBD1. This CDR3 comprises 14 residues. The V gene end was trimmed by 7 bases and the J gene end by 5 bases; junction bases not matched to a gene: 7. Germline V gene lookup returns CDR1 MDHEN and CDR2 SYDVKM.

The rearrangement uses TRBV7-2 and TRBJ2-1, with 11 positions matching TRBD2. Trimming at V came to 5 bases and at J to 4 bases, leaving 10 bases not matched to a gene. Per the germline V gene, CDR1 is SGHTA and CDR2 is FQGNSA. This CDR3 has 17 amino acids. The chain's CDR3 is CASSLGWGLAVYNEQFF. Written as DNA, the CDR3 is TGTGCCAGCAGCCTAGGTTGGGGACTAGCGGTGTACAATGAGCAGTTCTTC. The full variable domain, in which reference TRBV7-2 and TRBJ2-1 provide the parts outside the CDR3, is GAGVSQSPSNKVTEKGKDVELRCDPISGHTALYWYRQSLGQGLEFLIYFQGNSAPDKSGLPSDRFSAERTGGSVSTLTIQRTQQEDSAVYLCASSLGWGLAVYNEQFFGPGTRLTVL.

V usage is TRBV5-1 and J usage is TRBJ2-7, with a weak D call TRBD1 (6 bases). CDR1 SGHRS and CDR2 YFSETQ come from the germline V gene. The CDR3 is 14 residues long. V lost 1 base to trimming and J lost 2 bases, with 10 bases between them. The chain's CDR3 is CASSLSTGTYEQYF. CDR3 bases: TGCGCCAGCAGCTTGTCAACAGGGACCTACGAGCAGTACTTC.

The chain has TRBV20-1 and TRBJ2-3; 8 bases are a match to TRBD2. Germline V CDR1 and CDR2: DFQATT, SNEGSKA (reference sequence). The CDR3 spans 15 residues. Trimming at V came to 1 base and at J to 3 bases, leaving 6 bases not matched to a gene. In nucleotides, the CDR3 is TGCAGTGCTAGAGTGGCGCGGGGGGCAACAGATACGCAGTATTTT. Translating gives CSARVARGATDTQYF.

This clonotype showed up just a few times. V is TRBV29-1 and J is TRBJ2-5; D may be TRBD1 or TRBD2 (5 bases each). CDR1 and CDR2 (germline): SQVTM, ANQGSEA. V lost 6 bases, J lost 5 bases, and 16 bases lay in between. The CDR3 spans 13 residues. In DNA form, the CDR3 reads TGCAGCGTAACCTTACCGGGGCCGGAGACCCAGTACTTC. Translated, it gives CSVTLPGPETQYF.

This chain links TRBV5-1 with TRBJ2-5; 10 bases line up with TRBD1. Germline loops: CDR1 SGHRS, CDR2 YFSETQ. The V and J ends lost 0 bases and 5 bases, in that order; junction bases with no gene match: 4. The CDR3 totals 15 residues. Written as DNA, the CDR3 is TGCGCCAGCAGCTTGGGACAGGGGGCTTGGGAGACCCAGTACTTC. It specifies CASSLGQGAWETQYF. The full variable domain, rest sourced from reference TRBV5-1 and TRBJ2-5, is KAGVTQTPRYLIKTRGQQVTLSCSPISGHRSVSWYQQTPGQGLQFLFEYFSETQRNKGNFPGRFSGRQFSNSRSEMNVSTLELGDSALYLCASSLGQGAWETQYFGPGTRLLVL.

This clonotype was seen at least ten times. The chain employs TRBV20-1 and TRBJ2-1; 8 bases match TRBD1. V trimming: 6 bases; J trimming: 7 bases; junction bases outside the gene matches: 8. Germline V gives CDR1 DFQATT, CDR2 SNEGSKA (reference sequence). The CDR3 is 13 residues long. CDR3 nucleotide sequence: TGCAGTGCCCTGACAGGGGTAGGAAATGAGCAGTTCTTC. Translated: CSALTGVGNEQFF.

The chain joins TRBV12-3 or TRBV12-4 to TRBJ1-1; 9 bases fit TRBD1. The ends lost 4 bases at V and 1 base at J; junction bases unmatched: 10. The CDR3 has 17 amino acids. CDR3 DNA sequence: TGTGCCAGCAGTTCCCTCACAGGGGGCGGGAGGAACACTGAAGCTTTCTTT. Translating gives CASSSLTGGGRNTEAFF.

The chain employs TRBV5-5 and TRBJ2-3, with D hard to call. V was clipped by 5 bases and J by 5 bases, with 6 bases between them. Per the germline V gene, CDR1 is SGHKS and CDR2 is YYEKEE (reference sequence). This CDR3 comprises 11 residues. CDR3 sequence: CASRTKDTQYF. For the CDR3, the DNA is TGTGCCAGCAGGACGAAAGATACGCAGTATTTT. The full variable domain, completed using reference TRBV5-5 and TRBJ2-3, is DAGVTQSPTHLIKTRGQQVTLRCSPISGHKSVSWYQQVLGQGPQFIFQYYEKEERGRGNFPDRFSARQFPNYSSELNVNALLLGDSALYLCASRTKDTQYFGPGTRLTVL.

The rearrangement links TRBV12-3 or TRBV12-4 to TRBJ1-2, with D perhaps TRBD1 (6 bases). The germline V and J ends were trimmed by 6 bases and 11 bases, with 28 bases remaining between them. The CDR3 sequence is 16 residues long. As DNA, the CDR3 is TGTGCCAGCAGCCCGTCGGGGGCCTACCTTCTGGCTGGGTACACCTTC. Amino acids: CASSPSGAYLLAGYTF.

The chain is built from TRBV29-1 and TRBJ2-2; D is uncertain. Germline CDR1 reads SQVTM; CDR2 reads ANQGSEA. The CDR3 runs to 13 residues. V was cut by 1 base and J by 7 bases, with 10 bases left in between. The CDR3 loop reads CSVEGGEDGELFF. Written as DNA, the CDR3 is TGCAGCGTTGAAGGTGGGGAAGACGGGGAGCTGTTTTTT.